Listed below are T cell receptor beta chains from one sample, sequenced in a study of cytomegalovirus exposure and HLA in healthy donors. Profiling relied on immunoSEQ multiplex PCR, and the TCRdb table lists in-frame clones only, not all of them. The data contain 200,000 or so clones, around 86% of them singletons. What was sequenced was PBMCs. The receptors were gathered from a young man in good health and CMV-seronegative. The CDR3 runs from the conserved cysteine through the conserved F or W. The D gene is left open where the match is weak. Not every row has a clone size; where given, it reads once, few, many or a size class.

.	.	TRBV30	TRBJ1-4	TGTGCCTGGTCTGATCTCCAGGGAAATGAAAAACTGTTTTTT	CAWSDLQGNEKLFF
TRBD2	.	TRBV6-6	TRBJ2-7	TGTGCCATCGGGAGGAGGGACGAGCAGTACTTC	CAIGRRDEQYF
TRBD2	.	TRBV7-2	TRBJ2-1	TGTGCCAGCCGGGGACTAGCGGGTTACAATGAGCAGTTCTTC	CASRGLAGYNEQFF
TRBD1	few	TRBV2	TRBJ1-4	TGTGCCAGCAGCTTATCCGGGACAGAGTTTTTT	CASSLSGTEFF
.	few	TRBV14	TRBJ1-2	TGTGCCAGCAGCCAAGACCTCAGCTATGGCTACACCTTC	CASSQDLSYGYTF
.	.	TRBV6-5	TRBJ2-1	TGTGCCAGCAGTTTACGGTCCATGTACAATGAGCAGTTCTTC	CASSLRSMYNEQFF
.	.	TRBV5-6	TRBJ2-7	TGTGCCAGCAGCCAGGTACATACCTCCTACGAGCAGTACTTC	CASSQVHTSYEQYF
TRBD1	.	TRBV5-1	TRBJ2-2	TGCGCCAGCAGCTGGGGACAGGACTTTAACACCGGGGAGCTGTTTTTT	CASSWGQDFNTGELFF
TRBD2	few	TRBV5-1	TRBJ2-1	TGCGCCAGCAGCTTCCTGCCCGGGACTAGCAACAATGAGCAGTTCTTC	CASSFLPGTSNNEQFF
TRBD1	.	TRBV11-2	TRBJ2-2	TGTGCCAGCAGCCCTGGGACAGGGGCGAGGACCGGGGAGCTGTTTTTT	CASSPGTGARTGELFF